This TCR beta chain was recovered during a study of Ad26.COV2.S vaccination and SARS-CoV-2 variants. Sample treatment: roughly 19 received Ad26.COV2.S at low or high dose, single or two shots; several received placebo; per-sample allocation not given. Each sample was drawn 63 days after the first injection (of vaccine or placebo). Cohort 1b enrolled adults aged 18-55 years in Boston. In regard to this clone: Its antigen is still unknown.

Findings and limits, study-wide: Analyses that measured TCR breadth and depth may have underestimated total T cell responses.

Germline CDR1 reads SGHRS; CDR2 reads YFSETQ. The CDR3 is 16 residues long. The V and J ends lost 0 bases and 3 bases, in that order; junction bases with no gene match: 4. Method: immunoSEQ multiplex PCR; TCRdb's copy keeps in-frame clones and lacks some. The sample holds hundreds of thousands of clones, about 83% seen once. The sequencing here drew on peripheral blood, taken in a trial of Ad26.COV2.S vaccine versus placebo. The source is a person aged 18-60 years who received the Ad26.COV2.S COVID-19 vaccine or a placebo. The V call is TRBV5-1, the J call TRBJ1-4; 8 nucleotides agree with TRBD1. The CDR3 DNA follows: TGCGCCAGCAGCTTGGGACAGGGGACACCTAATGAAAAACTGTTTTTT. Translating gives CASSLGQGTPNEKLFF. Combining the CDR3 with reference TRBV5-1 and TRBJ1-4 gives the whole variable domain KAGVTQTPRYLIKTRGQQVTLSCSPISGHRSVSWYQQTPGQGLQFLFEYFSETQRNKGNFPGRFSGRQFSNSRSEMNVSTLELGDSALYLCASSLGQGTPNEKLFFGSGTQLSVL.